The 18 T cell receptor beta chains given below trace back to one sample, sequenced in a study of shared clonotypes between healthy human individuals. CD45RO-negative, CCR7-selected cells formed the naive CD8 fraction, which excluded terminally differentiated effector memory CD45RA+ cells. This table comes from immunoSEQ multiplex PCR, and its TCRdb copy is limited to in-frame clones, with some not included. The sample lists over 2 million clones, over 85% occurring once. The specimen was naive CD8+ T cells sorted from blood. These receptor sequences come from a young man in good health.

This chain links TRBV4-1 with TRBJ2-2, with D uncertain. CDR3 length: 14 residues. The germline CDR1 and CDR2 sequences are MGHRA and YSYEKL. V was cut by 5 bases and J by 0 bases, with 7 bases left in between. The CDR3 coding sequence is TGCGCCAGCAGCTACGTAGCGAACACCGGGGAGCTGTTTTTT. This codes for CASSYVANTGELFF.

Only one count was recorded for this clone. The CDR3 loop reads CASTRGGMEKLFF. CDR3 nucleotide sequence: TGTGCCAGCACCCGGGGGGGGATGGAAAAACTGTTTTTT. The rearrangement links TRBV7-9 to TRBJ1-4; weak D call: TRBD1 (5 bases). Trimming took 7 bases from V and 8 from J, leaving 14 bases between them. Germline V gene lookup returns CDR1 SEHNR and CDR2 FQNEAQ (reference sequence). The CDR3 runs 13 residues.

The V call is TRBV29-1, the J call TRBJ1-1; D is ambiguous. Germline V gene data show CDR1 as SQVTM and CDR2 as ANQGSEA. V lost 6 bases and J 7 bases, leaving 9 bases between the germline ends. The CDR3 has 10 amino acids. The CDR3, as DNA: TGCAGCGTCCTTTTGGGTGAAGCTTTCTTT. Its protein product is CSVLLGEAFF.

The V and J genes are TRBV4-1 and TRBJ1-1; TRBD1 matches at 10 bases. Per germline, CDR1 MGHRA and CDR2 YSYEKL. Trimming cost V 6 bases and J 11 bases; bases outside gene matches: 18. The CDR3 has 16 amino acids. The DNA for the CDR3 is TGCGCCAGCAGAAACCCCACCAGGGACAGGGGTTTGGAGGCTTTCTTT. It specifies CASRNPTRDRGLEAFF.

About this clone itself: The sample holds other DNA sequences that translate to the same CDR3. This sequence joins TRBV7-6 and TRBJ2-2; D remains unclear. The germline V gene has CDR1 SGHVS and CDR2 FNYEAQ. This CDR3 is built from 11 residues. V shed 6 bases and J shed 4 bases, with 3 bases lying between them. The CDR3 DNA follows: TGTGCCAGCAGTTCCACCGGGGAGCTGTTTTTT. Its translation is CASSSTGELFF.

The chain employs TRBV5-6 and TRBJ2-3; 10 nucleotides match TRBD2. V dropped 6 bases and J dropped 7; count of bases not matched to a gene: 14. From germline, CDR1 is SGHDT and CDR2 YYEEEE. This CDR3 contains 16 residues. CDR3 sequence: CASKQWGAGGSHTQYF. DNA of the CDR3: TGTGCCAGCAAACAGTGGGGAGCGGGGGGGTCCCATACGCAGTATTTT. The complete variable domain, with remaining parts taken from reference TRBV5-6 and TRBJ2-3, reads DAGVTQSPTHLIKTRGQQVTLRCSPKSGHDTVSWYQQALGQGPQFIFQYYEEEERQRGNFPDRFSGHQFPNYSSELNVNALLLGDSALYLCASKQWGAGGSHTQYFGPGTRLTVL.

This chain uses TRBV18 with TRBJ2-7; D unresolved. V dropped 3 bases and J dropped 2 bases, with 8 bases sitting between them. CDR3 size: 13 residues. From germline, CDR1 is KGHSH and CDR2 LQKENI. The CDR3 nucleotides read TGTGCCAGCTCACCGGGCTTGACCTACGAGCAGTACTTC. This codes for CASSPGLTYEQYF.

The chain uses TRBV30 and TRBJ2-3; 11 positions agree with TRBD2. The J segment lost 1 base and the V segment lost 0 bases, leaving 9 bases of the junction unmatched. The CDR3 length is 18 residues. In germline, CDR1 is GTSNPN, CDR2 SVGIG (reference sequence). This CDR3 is CAWSVELAGGRGTDTQYF. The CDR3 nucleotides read TGTGCCTGGAGTGTAGAGCTAGCGGGAGGACGCGGCACAGATACGCAGTATTTT.

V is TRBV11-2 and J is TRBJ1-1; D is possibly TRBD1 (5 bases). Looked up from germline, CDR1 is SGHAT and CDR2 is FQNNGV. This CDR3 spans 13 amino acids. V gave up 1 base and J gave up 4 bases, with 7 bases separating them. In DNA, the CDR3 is TGTGCCAGCAGCTTAGTTGACAGCACTGAAGCTTTCTTT. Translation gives CASSLVDSTEAFF.

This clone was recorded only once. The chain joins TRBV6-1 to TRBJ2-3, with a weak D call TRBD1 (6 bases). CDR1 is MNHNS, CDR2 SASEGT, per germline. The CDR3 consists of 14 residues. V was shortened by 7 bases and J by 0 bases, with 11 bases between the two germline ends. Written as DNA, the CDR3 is TGTGCCAGCACCGACAGGTCTAGCACAGATACGCAGTATTTT. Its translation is CASTDRSSTDTQYF.

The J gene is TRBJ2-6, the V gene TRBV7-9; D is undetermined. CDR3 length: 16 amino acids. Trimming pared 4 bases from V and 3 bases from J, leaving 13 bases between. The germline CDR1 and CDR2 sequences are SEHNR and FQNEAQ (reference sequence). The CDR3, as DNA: TGTGCCAGCAGCTCCCTATCTGGGTTTGGGGCCAACGTCCTGACTTTC. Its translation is CASSSLSGFGANVLTF.

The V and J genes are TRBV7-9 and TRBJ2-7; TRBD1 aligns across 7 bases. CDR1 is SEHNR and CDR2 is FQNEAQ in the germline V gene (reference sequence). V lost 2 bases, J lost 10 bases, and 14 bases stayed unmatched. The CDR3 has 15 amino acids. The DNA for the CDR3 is TGTGCCAGCAGCTTACCCGACGACCAACAGGGGCGTCAGTACTTC. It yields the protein CASSLPDDQQGRQYF.

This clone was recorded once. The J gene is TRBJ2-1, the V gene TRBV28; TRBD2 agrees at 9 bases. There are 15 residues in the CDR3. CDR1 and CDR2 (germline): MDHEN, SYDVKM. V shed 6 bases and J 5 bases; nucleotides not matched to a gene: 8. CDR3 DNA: TGTGCCAGCAGACCCGGACTAGCGCCCCACAATGAGCAGTTCTTC. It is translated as CASRPGLAPHNEQFF.

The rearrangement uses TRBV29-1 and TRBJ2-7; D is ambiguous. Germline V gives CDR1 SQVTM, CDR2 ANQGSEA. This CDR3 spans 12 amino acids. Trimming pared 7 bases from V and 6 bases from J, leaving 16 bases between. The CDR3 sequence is CSGIGLTREQYF. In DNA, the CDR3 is TGCAGCGGGATAGGCCTTACCCGCGAGCAGTACTTC.

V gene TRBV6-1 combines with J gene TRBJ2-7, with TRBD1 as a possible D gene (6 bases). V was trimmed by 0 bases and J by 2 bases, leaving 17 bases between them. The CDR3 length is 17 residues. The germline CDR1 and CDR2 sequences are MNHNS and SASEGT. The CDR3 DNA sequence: TGTGCCAGCAGTGAAGCGCTTTGGGGGACACCGACCTACGAGCAGTACTTC. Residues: CASSEALWGTPTYEQYF.

The DNA for the CDR3 is TGTGCCAGCAGTTTAGTCCACAGCTACGAGCAGTACTTC. Translating gives CASSLVHSYEQYF. The chain links TRBV27 to TRBJ2-7, with unresolved D. Germline CDR1 reads MNHEY; CDR2 reads SMNVEV (reference sequence). Trimming left V 2 bases short and J 3 bases short, with 8 bases between. CDR3 length: 13 amino acids.

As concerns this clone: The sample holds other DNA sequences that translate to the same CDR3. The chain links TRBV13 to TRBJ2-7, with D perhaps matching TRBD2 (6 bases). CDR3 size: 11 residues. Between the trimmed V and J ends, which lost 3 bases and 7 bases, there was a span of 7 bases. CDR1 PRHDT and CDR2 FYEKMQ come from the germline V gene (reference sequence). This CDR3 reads CASSLEGEQYF. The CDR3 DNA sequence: TGTGCCAGCAGCTTGGAGGGTGAGCAGTACTTC.

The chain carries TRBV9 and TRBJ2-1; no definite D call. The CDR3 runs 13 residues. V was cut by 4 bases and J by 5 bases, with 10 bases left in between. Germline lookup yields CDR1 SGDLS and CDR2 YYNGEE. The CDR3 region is CASSPSINNEQFF. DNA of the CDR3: TGTGCCAGCAGCCCATCGATAAACAATGAGCAGTTCTTC.